This TCR beta chain was identified in a study of a mutant IDH1 vaccine in newly diagnosed glioma. Study-level information: The start of vaccination came 4-6 weeks after radiotherapy alone, or with temozolomide cycles. Study-level points and caveats: Of all patients, nearly 95% showed vaccine-induced immune responses.

V was cut by 2 bases and J by 7 bases, with 14 bases left in between. The CDR3 sequence is 15 residues long. From germline, CDR1 is MNHEY and CDR2 SMNVEV (reference sequence). Time point: week 47, end of study. The investigators gave 300 ug of mutant IDH1 20-mer peptide in each vaccine dose, together with topical imiquimod. Patients had eight vaccinations, in weeks 1, 3, 5, 7, 11, 15, 19 and 23. The repertoire was sequenced with immunoSEQ multiplex PCR; TCRdb's copy has only in-frame clones and lacks some. This repertoire shows roughly 56,000 clones, 70% to 85% found once; its top ten account for less than 6.5%. About this clone: The antigen is not known.

The sample consisted of PBMCs, taken from a glioma patient whose treatment included an IDH1 peptide vaccine. V gene TRBV27 combines with J gene TRBJ1-4, with a weak D call TRBD1 (5 bases). The clonotype comes from a man aged 50-59 years with glioma. This CDR3 is CASSLGAGFGEKLFF. The CDR3 coding sequence is TGTGCCAGCAGTTTAGGGGCGGGGTTCGGTGAAAAACTGTTTTTT. Supplemented by reference TRBV27 and TRBJ1-4, the full variable domain reads EAQVTQNPRYLITVTGKKLTVTCSQNMNHEYMSWYRQDPGLGLRQIYYSMNVEVTDKGDVPEGYKVSRKEKRNFPLILESPSPNQTSLYFCASSLGAGFGEKLFFGSGTQLSVL.